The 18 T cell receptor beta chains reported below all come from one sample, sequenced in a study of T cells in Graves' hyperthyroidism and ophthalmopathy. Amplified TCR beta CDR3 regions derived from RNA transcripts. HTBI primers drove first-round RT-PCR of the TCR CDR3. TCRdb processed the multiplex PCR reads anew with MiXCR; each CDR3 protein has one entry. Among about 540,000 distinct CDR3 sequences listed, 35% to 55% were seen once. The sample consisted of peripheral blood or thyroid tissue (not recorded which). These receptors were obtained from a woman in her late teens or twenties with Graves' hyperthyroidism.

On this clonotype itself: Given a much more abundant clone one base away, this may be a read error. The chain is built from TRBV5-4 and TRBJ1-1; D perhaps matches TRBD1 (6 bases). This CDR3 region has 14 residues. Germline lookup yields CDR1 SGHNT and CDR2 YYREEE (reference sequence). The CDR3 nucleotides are TGTGCCAGCAGCTTAACAGGGACGAACACTCAAGCTTTCTTT. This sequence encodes CASSLTGTNTQAFF.

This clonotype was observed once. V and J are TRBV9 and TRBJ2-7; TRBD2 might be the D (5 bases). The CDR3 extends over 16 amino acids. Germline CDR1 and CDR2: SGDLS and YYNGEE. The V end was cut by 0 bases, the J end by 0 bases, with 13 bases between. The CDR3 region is CASSVDEGNLSYEQYF. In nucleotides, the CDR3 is TGTGCCAGCAGCGTAGATGAGGGTAATCTCTCCTACGAGCAGTACTTC.

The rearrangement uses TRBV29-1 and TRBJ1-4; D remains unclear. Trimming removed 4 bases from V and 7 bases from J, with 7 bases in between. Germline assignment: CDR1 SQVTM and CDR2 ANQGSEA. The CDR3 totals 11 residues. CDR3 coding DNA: TGCAGCGTTGCTTTTACTGAAAAACTGTTTTTT. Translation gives CSVAFTEKLFF.

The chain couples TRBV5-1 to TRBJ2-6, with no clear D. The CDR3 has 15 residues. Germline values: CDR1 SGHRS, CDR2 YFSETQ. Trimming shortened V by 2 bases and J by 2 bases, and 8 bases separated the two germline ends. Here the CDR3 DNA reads TGCGCCAGCAGCTTAAGGTTCCCTGGGGCCAACGTCCTGACTTTC. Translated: CASSLRFPGANVLTF.

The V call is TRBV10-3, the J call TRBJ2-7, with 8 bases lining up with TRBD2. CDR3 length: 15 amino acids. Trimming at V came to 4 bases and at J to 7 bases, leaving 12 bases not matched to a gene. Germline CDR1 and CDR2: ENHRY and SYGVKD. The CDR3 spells CAISVTSGRYNEQYF. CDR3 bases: TGTGCCATCAGTGTCACTAGCGGCCGCTACAATGAGCAGTACTTC.

The CDR3 DNA sequence: TGTGCCAGCAGTTTTCAACTCATGGGATCACCCCTCCACTTT. Encoded protein: CASSFQLMGSPLHF. The chain employs TRBV12-3 or TRBV12-4 and TRBJ1-6; no reliable D call. The CDR3 totals 14 residues. V dropped 3 bases and J dropped 10 bases, with 13 bases sitting between them.

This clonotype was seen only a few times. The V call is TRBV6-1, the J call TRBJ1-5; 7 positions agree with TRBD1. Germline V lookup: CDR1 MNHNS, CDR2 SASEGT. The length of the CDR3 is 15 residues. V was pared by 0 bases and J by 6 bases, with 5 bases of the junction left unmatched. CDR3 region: CASSEAGQSFQPQHF. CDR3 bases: TGTGCCAGCAGTGAAGCGGGACAGAGCTTTCAGCCCCAGCATTTT.

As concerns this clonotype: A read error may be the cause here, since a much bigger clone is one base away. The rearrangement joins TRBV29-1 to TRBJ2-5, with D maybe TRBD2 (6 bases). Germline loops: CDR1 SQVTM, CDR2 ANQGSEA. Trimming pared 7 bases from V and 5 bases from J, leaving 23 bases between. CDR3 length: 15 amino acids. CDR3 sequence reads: CSARDSGLASETQYF. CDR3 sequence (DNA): TGCAGCGCTAGGGACTCGGGGCTAGCATCGGAGACCCAGTACTTC.

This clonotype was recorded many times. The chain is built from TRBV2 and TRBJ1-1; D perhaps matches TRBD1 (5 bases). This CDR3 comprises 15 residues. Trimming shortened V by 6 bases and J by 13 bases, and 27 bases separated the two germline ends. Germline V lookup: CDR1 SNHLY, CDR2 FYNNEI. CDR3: CASRVHRFSNGVGFF. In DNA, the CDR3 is TGTGCCAGCAGGGTACACAGGTTCTCCAACGGTGTAGGTTTCTTT.

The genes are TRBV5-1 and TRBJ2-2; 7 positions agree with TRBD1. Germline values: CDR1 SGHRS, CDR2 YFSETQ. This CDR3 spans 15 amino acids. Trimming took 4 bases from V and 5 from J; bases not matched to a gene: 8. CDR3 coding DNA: TGCGCCAGCAGCCCCGACAGGGTTCGGACCGGGGAGCTGTTTTTT. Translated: CASSPDRVRTGELFF.

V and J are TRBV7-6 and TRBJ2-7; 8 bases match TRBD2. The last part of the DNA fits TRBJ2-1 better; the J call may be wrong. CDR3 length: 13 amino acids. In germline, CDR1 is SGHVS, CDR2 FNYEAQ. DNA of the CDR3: TGTGCCAGCAGCTCCGGGACTAGGGGTGAGCAGTTCTTC. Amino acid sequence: CASSSGTRGEQFF.

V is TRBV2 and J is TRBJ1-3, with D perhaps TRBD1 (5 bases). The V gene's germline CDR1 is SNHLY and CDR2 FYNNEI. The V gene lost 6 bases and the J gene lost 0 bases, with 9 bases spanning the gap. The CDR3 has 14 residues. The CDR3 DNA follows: TGTGCCAGCAGCGAGGGGAACTCTGGAAACACCATATATTTT. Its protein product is CASSEGNSGNTIYF.

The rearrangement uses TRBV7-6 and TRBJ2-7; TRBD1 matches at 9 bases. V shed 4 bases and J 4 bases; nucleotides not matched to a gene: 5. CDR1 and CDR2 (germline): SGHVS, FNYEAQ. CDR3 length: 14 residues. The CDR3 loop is CASSWTGAEYEQYF. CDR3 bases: TGTGCCAGCAGCTGGACAGGGGCGGAATACGAGCAGTACTTC.

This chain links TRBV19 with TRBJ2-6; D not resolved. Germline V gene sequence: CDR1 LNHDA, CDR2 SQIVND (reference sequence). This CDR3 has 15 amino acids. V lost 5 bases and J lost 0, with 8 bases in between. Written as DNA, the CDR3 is TGTGCCAGTAGTTCCCGGACCTCTGGGGCCAACGTCCTGACTTTC. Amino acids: CASSSRTSGANVLTF.

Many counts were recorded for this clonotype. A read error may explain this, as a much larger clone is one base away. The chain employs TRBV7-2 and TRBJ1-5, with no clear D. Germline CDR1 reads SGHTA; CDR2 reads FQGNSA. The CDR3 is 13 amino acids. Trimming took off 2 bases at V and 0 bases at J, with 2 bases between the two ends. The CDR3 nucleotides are TGTGCCAGCAGCTTACATAGCAATCAGCCCCAGCATTTT. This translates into CASSLHSNQPQHF.

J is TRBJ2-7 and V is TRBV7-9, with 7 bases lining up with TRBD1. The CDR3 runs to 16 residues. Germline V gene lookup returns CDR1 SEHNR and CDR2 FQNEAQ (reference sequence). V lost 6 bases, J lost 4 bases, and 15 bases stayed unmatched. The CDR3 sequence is CASRSLTGPRPYEQYF. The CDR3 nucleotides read TGTGCCAGCAGGTCTCTGACAGGGCCCAGACCTTACGAGCAGTACTTC. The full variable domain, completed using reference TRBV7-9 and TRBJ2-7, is DTGVSQNPRHKITKRGQNVTFRCDPISEHNRLYWYRQTLGQGPEFLTYFQNEAQLEKSRLLSDRFSAERPKGSFSTLEIQRTEQGDSAMYLCASRSLTGPRPYEQYFGPGTRLTVT.

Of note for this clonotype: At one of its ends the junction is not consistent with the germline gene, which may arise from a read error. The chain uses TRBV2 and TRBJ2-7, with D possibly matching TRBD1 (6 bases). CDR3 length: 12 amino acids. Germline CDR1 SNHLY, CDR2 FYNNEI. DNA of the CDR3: TGTGCCACCAGTGGACAGACCTACGAGCAGTACTTC. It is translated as CATSGQTYEQYF.

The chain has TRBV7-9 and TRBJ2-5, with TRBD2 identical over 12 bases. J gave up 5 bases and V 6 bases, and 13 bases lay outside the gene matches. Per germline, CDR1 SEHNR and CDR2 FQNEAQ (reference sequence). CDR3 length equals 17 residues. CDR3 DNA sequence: TGTGCCAGCAGTTACCTCGGACTAGCGGGACCGTGGGAGACCCAGTACTTC. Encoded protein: CASSYLGLAGPWETQYF.